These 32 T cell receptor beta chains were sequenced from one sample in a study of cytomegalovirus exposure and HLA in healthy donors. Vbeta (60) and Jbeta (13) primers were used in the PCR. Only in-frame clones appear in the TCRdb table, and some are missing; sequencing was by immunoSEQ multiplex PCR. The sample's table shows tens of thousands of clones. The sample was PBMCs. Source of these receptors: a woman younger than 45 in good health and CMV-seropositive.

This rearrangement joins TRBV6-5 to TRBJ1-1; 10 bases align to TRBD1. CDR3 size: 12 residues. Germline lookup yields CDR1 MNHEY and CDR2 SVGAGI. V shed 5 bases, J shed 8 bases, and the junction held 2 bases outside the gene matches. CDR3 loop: CASSRGQGEAFF. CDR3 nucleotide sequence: TGTGCCAGCAGTCGGGGACAGGGGGAAGCTTTCTTT.

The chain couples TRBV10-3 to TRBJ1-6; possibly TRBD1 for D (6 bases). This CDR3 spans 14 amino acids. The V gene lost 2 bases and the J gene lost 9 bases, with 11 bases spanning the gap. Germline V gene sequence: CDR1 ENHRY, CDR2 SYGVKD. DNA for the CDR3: TGTGCCATCAGTGAGCTCGGGGGGGCTTCACCCCTCCACTTT. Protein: CAISELGGASPLHF.

CDR3 residues: CAISESAGRAYEQYF. Here the CDR3 DNA reads TGTGCCATCAGTGAGTCTGCGGGACGGGCCTACGAGCAGTACTTC. This rearrangement joins TRBV10-3 to TRBJ2-7, with a weak D call TRBD2 (6 bases). The CDR3 has 15 residues. Germline values: CDR1 ENHRY, CDR2 SYGVKD. Trimming left V 0 bases short and J 2 bases short, with 11 bases between.

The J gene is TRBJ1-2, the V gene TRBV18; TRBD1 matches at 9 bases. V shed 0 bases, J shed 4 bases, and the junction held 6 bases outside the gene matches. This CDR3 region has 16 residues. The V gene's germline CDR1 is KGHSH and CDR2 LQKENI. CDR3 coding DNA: TGTGCCAGCTCACCACCGGGACAGGGAATCTTCTATGGCTACACCTTC. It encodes CASSPPGQGIFYGYTF.

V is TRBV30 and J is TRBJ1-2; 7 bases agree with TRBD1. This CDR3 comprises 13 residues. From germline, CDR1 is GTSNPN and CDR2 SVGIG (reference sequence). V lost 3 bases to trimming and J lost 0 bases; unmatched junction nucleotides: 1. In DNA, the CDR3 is TGTGCCTGGAGCAGGGGGGCTAACTATGGCTACACCTTC. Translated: CAWSRGANYGYTF.

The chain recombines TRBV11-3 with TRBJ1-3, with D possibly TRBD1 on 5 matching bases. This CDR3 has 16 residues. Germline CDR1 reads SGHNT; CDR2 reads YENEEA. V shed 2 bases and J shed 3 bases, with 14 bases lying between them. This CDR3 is CASSLLGAQSGNTIYF. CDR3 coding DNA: TGTGCCAGCAGCTTACTAGGGGCGCAGAGTGGAAACACCATATATTTT.

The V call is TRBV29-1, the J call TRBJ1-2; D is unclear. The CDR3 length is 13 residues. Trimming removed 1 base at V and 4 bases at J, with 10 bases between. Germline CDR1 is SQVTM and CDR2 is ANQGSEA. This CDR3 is CSVEGQTFYGYTF. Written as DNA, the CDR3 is TGCAGCGTTGAAGGCCAGACTTTCTATGGCTACACCTTC.

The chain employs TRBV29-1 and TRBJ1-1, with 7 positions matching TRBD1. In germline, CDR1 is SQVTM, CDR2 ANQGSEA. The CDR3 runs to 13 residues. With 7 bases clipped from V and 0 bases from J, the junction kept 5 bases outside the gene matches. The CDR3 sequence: CSGMTGLNTEAFF. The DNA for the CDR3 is TGCAGCGGGATGACAGGGTTGAACACTGAAGCTTTCTTT.

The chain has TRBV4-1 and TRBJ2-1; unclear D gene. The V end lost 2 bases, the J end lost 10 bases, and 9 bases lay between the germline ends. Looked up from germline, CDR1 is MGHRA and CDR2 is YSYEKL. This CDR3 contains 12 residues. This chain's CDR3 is CASSQSDTEQFF. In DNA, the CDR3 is TGCGCCAGCAGCCAATCCGACACAGAGCAGTTCTTC.

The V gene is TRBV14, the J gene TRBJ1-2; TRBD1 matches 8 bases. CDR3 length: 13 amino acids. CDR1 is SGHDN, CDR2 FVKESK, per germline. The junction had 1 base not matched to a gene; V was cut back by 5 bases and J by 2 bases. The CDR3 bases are TGTGCCAGCAGCTGGGACAGGAACTATGGCTACACCTTC. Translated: CASSWDRNYGYTF.

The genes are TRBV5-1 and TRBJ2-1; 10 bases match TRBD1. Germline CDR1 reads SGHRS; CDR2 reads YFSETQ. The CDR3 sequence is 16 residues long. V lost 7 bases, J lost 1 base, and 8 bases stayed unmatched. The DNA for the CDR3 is TGCGCCAGCTCGTCCCGACAGGGGGCATCCTACAATGAGCAGTTCTTC. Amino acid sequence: CASSSRQGASYNEQFF.

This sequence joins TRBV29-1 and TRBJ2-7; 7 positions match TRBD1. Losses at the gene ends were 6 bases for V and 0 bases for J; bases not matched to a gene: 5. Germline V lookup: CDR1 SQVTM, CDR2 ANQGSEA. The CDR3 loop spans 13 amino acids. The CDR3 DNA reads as TGCAGCGTCAGGGGACAGAACTCCTACGAGCAGTACTTC. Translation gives CSVRGQNSYEQYF.

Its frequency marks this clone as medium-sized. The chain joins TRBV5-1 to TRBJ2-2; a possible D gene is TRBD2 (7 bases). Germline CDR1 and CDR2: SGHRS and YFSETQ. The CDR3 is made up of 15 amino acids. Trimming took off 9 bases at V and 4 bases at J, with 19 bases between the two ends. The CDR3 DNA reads TGCGCCAAAACCGTCCGGGGGGCAGGCACCGGGGAGCTGTTTTTT. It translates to CAKTVRGAGTGELFF.

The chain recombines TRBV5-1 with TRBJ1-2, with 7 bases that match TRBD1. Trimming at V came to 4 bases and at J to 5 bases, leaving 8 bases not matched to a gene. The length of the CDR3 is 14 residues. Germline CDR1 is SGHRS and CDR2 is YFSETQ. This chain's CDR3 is CASSGTTGIYGYTF. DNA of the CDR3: TGCGCCAGCAGCGGCACGACAGGGATTTATGGCTACACCTTC.

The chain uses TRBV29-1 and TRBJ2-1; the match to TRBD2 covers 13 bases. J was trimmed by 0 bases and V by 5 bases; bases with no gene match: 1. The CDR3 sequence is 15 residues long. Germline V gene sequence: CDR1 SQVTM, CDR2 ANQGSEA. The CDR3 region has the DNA TGCAGCGTTCGACTAGCGGGGGGCTCCTACAATGAGCAGTTCTTC. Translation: CSVRLAGGSYNEQFF.

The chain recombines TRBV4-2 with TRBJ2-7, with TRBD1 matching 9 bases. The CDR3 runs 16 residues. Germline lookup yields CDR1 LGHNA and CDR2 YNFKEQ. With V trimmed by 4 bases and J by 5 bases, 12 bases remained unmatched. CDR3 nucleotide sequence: TGTGCCAGCAGCCTTATCCGGGACAGGGAGGTTGACGAGCAGTACTTC. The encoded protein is CASSLIRDREVDEQYF.

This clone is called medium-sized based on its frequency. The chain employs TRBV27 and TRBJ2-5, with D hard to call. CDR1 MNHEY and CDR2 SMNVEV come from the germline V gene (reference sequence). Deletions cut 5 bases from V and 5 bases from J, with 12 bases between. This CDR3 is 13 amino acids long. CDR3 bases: TGTGCCAGCAGTCCCACCTCCGAGGAGACCCAGTACTTC. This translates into CASSPTSEETQYF.

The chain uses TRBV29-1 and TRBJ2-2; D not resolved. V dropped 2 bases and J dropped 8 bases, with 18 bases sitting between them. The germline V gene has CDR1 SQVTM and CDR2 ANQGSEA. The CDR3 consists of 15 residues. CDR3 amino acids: CSVEPAETVSGELFF. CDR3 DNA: TGCAGCGTTGAACCCGCAGAGACTGTATCGGGGGAGCTGTTTTTT.

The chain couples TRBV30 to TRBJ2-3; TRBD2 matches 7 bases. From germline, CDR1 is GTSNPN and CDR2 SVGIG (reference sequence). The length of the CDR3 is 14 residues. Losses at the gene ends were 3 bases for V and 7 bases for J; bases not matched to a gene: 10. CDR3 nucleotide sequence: TGTGCCTGGAGCCCTACCGGGGAGGGGAATACGCAGTATTTT. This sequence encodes CAWSPTGEGNTQYF.

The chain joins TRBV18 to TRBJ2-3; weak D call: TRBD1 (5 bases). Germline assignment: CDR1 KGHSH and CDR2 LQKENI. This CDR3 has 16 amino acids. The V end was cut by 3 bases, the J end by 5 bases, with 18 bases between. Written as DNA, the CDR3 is TGTGCCAGCTCACCCTCGGGTTCAGGGAAAGGAGATACGCAGTATTTT. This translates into CASSPSGSGKGDTQYF. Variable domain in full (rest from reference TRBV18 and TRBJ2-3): NAGVMQNPRHLVRRRGQEARLRCSPMKGHSHVYWYRQLPEEGLKFMVYLQKENIIDESGMPKERFSAEFPKEGPSILRIQQVVRGDSAAYFCASSPSGSGKGDTQYFGPGTRLTVL.

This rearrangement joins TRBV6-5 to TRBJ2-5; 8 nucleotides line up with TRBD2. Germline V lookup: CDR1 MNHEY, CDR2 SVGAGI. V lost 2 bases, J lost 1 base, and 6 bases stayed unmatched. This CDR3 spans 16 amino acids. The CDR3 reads CASSYGRGGFQETQYF. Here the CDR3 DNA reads TGTGCCAGCAGTTACGGTCGGGGGGGTTTCCAAGAGACCCAGTACTTC.

The CDR3 is CASSHTDSYEQYF. CDR3 DNA sequence: TGTGCCAGCAGCCATACGGACAGTTACGAGCAGTACTTC. The V call is TRBV6-6, the J call TRBJ2-7; possibly TRBD1 for D (6 bases). CDR1 and CDR2 from the germline V gene are MNHNY and SVGAGI (reference sequence). The CDR3 runs 13 residues. The ends were cut back, 6 bases at V and 4 bases at J, with 13 bases in the middle.

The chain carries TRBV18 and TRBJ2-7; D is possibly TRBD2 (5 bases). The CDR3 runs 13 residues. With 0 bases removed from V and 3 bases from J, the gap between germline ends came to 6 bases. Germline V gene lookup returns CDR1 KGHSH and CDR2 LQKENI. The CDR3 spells CASSPPGDYEQYF. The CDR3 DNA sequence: TGTGCCAGCTCACCACCGGGAGACTACGAGCAGTACTTC.

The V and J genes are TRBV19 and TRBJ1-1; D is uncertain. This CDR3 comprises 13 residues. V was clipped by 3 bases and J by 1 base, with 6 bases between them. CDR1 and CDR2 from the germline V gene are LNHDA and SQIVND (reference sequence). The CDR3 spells CASSIGRNTEAFF. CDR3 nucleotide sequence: TGTGCCAGTAGTATTGGGAGGAACACTGAAGCTTTCTTT.

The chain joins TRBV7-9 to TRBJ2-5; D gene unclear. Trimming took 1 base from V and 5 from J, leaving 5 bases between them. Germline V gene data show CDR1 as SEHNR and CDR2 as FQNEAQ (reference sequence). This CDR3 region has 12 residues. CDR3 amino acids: CASSLDKETQYF. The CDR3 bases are TGTGCCAGCAGCTTAGACAAGGAGACCCAGTACTTC. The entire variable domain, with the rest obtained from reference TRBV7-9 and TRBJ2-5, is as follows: DTGVSQNPRHKITKRGQNVTFRCDPISEHNRLYWYRQTLGQGPEFLTYFQNEAQLEKSRLLSDRFSAERPKGSFSTLEIQRTEQGDSAMYLCASSLDKETQYFGPGTRLLVL.

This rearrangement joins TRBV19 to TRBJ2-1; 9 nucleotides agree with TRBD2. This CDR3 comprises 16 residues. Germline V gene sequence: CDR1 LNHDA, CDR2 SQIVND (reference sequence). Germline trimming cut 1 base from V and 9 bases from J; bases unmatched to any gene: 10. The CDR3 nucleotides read TGTGCCAGTAGTATAGCCCTCCCTGCTAGCGGGGTTGAGCAGTTCTTC. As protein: CASSIALPASGVEQFF.

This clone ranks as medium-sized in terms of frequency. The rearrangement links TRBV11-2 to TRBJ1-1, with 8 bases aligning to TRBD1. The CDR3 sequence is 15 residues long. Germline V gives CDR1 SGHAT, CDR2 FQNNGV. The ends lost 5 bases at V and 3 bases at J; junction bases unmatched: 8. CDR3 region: CASSTGQGWDTEAFF. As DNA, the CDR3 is TGTGCCAGCAGCACCGGACAGGGTTGGGACACTGAAGCTTTCTTT.

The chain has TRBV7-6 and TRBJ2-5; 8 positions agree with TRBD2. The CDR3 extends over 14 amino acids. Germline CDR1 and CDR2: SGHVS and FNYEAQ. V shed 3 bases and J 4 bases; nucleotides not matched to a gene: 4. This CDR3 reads CASSFSGGGETQYF. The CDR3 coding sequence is TGTGCCAGCAGCTTTTCGGGGGGGGGAGAGACCCAGTACTTC.

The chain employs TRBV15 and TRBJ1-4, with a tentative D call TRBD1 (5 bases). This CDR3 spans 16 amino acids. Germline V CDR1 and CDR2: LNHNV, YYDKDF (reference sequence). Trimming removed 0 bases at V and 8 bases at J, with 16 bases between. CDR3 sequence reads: CATSRDKGMVHEKLFF. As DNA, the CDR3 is TGTGCCACCAGCAGAGATAAGGGGATGGTCCACGAAAAACTGTTTTTT.

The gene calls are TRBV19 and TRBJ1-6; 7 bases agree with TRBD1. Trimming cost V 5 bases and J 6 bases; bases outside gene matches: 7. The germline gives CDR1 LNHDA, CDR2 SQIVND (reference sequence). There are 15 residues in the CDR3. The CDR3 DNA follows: TGTGCCAGTAGTCCCGGGACAGAGACTAATTCACCCCTCCACTTT. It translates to CASSPGTETNSPLHF.

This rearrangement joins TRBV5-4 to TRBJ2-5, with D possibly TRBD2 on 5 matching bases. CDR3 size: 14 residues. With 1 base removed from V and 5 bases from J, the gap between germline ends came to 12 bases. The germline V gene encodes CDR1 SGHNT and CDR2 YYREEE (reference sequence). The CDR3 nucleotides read TGTGCCAGCAGCTTGTTTGGACTGGGGGAGACCCAGTACTTC. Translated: CASSLFGLGETQYF.

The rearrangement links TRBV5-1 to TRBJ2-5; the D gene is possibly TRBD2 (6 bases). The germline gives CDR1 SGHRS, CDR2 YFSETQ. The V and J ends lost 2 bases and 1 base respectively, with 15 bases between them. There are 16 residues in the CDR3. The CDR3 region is CASSFGGLSLQETQYF. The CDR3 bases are TGCGCCAGCAGCTTTGGGGGACTGTCTCTCCAAGAGACCCAGTACTTC.